A selection of T cell receptor beta chains follows, all from one sample in a study of human T cells and chemical hapten exposure. Via MiXCR, TCRdb re-called the RACE reads, giving one row per CDR3 protein. The sample carries tens of thousands of distinct CDR3 sequences, over 9% recorded once. Sequencing used whole blood, obtained in connection with sensitization to the hapten diphenylcyclopropenone (DPC). Receptor source: a woman aged 50 to 60 with alopecia areata. Some clones in this sample may be carry-over from other donors' samples. CDR3s include the opening cysteine and the closing phenylalanine or tryptophan. The D gene is left open where the match is weak. Size values are once, few and many counts, or a class for expanded clones, and some rows have none.

TRBV20-1	many	NA	TRBJ2-5	TGCAGTGCCAACACAGGAGAGACCCAGTACTTC	CSANTGETQYF
TRBV11-2	NA	NA	TRBJ2-7	TGTGCCAGCAGCTTCGAGGGCGGTGACTACGAGCAGTACTTC	CASSFEGGDYEQYF
TRBV13	NA	TRBD2	TRBJ2-1	TGTGCCAGCAGCCCTAGGACTAGCGGGACGCCGAGCTCCTACAATGAGCAGTTCTTC	CASSPRTSGTPSSYNEQFF
TRBV28	NA	NA	TRBJ2-5	TGTGCCAGCAGTTTAGGGCAGAAGTCCCAGTACTTC	CASSLGQKSQYF
TRBV20-1	many	TRBD1	TRBJ1-1	TGCAGTGCTAGGGCAGGGGGCATAGGTGACACTGAAGCTTTCTTT	CSARAGGIGDTEAFF
TRBV10-3	many	NA	TRBJ2-7	TGTGCCATTCAAGCTAGTGACGAGCAGTACTTC	CAIQASDEQYF
TRBV29-1	many	NA	TRBJ1-2	TGCAGCGTTGAGACACAGGAACTCACCTTC	CSVETQELTF
TRBV30	many	TRBD1	TRBJ2-5	TGTGCCTGGAGTGTAGGGACAGGGGCCAGAGAGACCCAGTACTTC	CAWSVGTGARETQYF
TRBV20-1	many	TRBD1	TRBJ2-7	TGCAGTGCAACCGGGACAGGGGTAAATTACGAGCAGTACTTC	CSATGTGVNYEQYF
TRBV6-1	few	NA	TRBJ2-3	TGTGCCAGCAGTCGGGTGGACACAGATACGCAGTATTTT	CASSRVDTDTQYF
TRBV7-9	many	NA	TRBJ1-1	TGTGCCAGCAGCCGCTCCGAGGTACAGGTTTCTGAAGCTTTCTTT	CASSRSEVQVSEAFF
TRBV18	many	NA	TRBJ1-3	TGTGCCAGCTCATCACGTAGCTACTCTGGAAACACCATATATTTT	CASSSRSYSGNTIYF
TRBV10-2	many	NA	TRBJ2-7	TGCGCCAGCAGTGAGTTTACAGGAGTCTACGAGCAGTACTTC	CASSEFTGVYEQYF
TRBV10-2	many	TRBD2	TRBJ2-3	TGCGCCAGCAGTGAGTGGTTAGCGGGGGATACGCAGTATTTT	CASSEWLAGDTQYF
TRBV7-8	many	TRBD2	TRBJ2-2	TGTGCCAGCAGCAAGACTAGCGGAGCGAACACCGGGGAGCTGTTTTTT	CASSKTSGANTGELFF
TRBV7-9	few	NA	TRBJ1-1	TGTGCCAGCAGCCAGACCTATGAAGCTTTCTTT	CASSQTYEAFF
TRBV20-1	many	NA	TRBJ2-7	TGCAGTGCGCACCCCGGAAGCTCCTACGAGCAGTACTTC	CSAHPGSSYEQYF
TRBV2	once	NA	TRBJ2-7	TGTGCCAGCAGTGGGGACAACGAGCAGTACTTC	CASSGDNEQYF
TRBV5-1	NA	NA	TRBJ2-5	TGCGCCAGCAGCGAGGAGGGCTACCAAGAGACCCAGTACTTC	CASSEEGYQETQYF
TRBV12-5	many	NA	TRBJ2-3	TGTGCTAGTGGTTTGGACCCTAACAGGGAAGATACGCAGTATTTT	CASGLDPNREDTQYF
TRBV3-1	few	NA	TRBJ2-3	TGTGCCAGCAGCCAAGATCCAGACGTCTCCGCGTTGACTAGCACAGATACGCAGTATTTT	CASSQDPDVSALTSTDTQYF
TRBV6-2/TRBV6-3	many	TRBD2	TRBJ2-2	TGTGCCAGCACCTACCGAGGCTTGACGGGAGGGCAGGTCGGGGAGCTGTTTTTT	CASTYRGLTGGQVGELFF
TRBV10-3	many	TRBD1	TRBJ2-3	TGTGCCATCAGTGGAGACAGGGAAGTGTCAGATACGCAGTATTTT	CAISGDREVSDTQYF
TRBV12-3/TRBV12-4	many	NA	TRBJ2-1	TGTGCCAGCAGTTTAGGCAGCCCCAATGAGCAGTTCTTC	CASSLGSPNEQFF
TRBV4-1	many	TRBD2	TRBJ2-4	TGCGCCAGCAGCCAAGGACTAGCCAGAGGATTAGCCAAAAACATTCAGTACTTC	CASSQGLARGLAKNIQYF
TRBV6-2/TRBV6-3	few	NA	TRBJ2-7	TGTGCCAGCAGTGAGGGGGACCCACCCTACGAGCAGTACTTC	CASSEGDPPYEQYF
TRBV11-3	many	TRBD2	TRBJ2-1	TGTGCCAGCAGCTTAGTCCTAGCGGGCCCAAATGAGCAGTTCTTC	CASSLVLAGPNEQFF
TRBV27	NA	TRBD1	TRBJ1-4	TGTGCCAGCAGTTTAGCCCTGGAGGGGGCAAAACTGTTTTTT	CASSLALEGAKLFF
TRBV19	many	TRBD2	TRBJ2-5	TGTGCCAGTAGTATAGCGGCTAGCGGGACCCAAGAGACCCAGTACTTC	CASSIAASGTQETQYF
TRBV27	many	NA	TRBJ2-5	TGTGCCAGCGGGGACGGGAACCAAGAGACCCAGTACTTC	CASGDGNQETQYF
TRBV12-3/TRBV12-4	few	TRBD2	TRBJ2-3	TGTGCCAGCAGTTTCTACGGGGGGGCAGACACAGATACGCAGTATTTT	CASSFYGGADTDTQYF
TRBV5-1	few	NA	TRBJ2-5	TGCGCCAGCAGACCGGGGCTAGGGACTCAAGAGACCCAGTACTTC	CASRPGLGTQETQYF
TRBV5-4	NA	NA	TRBJ2-3	TGTGCCAGCAGCTTGGAGTGGAGGGCCGCAGATACGCAGTATTTT	CASSLEWRAADTQYF
TRBV20-1	NA	NA	TRBJ2-3	TGCAGTGCCAAGGCCCGGACCCCGGCAGATACGCAGTATTTT	CSAKARTPADTQYF
TRBV20-1	few	NA	TRBJ2-3	TGCAGTGCTGTTTTGGGTACGCAGTATTTT	CSAVLGTQYF
TRBV29-1	many	NA	TRBJ1-1	TGCAGCGTTCTGGACCTGAAGAACACTGAAGCTTTCTTT	CSVLDLKNTEAFF
TRBV19	many	NA	TRBJ1-1	TGTGCCACAAGGGCAGTCTCCAAGAACACTGAAGCTTTCTTT	CATRAVSKNTEAFF
TRBV20-1	few	NA	TRBJ1-5	TGCAGTGCCGGGCTGGCTAGCAATCAGCCCCAGCATTTT	CSAGLASNQPQHF
TRBV29-1	NA	NA	TRBJ1-2	TGCAGCGTTGAAAAACAGTCGGGCTACACCTTC	CSVEKQSGYTF
TRBV20-1	many	TRBD1	TRBJ2-6	TGCAGTGCTAGAGACCGGGACAGTCATTTGACTGGGGCCAACGTCCTGACTTTC	CSARDRDSHLTGANVLTF
TRBV5-1	few	NA	TRBJ2-3	TGCGCCAGCAAGGGTGCGGAGTCTAGCACAGATACGCAGTATTTT	CASKGAESSTDTQYF
TRBV12-3/TRBV12-4	NA	NA	TRBJ2-6	TGTGCCAGCAGTTTACACAGGACAGCTGGGGCCAACGTCCTGACTTTC	CASSLHRTAGANVLTF
TRBV29-1	NA	NA	TRBJ1-1	TGCAGCGTTGAAGACGCCGTCTTTGGTGGAAGTACTATGAACACTGAAGCTTTCTTT	CSVEDAVFGGSTMNTEAFF
TRBV29-1	NA	TRBD1	TRBJ1-5	TGCAGCGTTGGTTCTCTCTTAGGACAGGTGGTGAATCAGCCCCAGCATTTT	CSVGSLLGQVVNQPQHF
TRBV12-2	few	NA	TRBJ2-2	TGTGCAAGTCGAAGTAAGACTAGCGGGAGGTACCCCCTGATCTACTCGGCCGGGGAGCTGTTTTTT	CASRSKTSGRYPLIYSAGELFF
TRBV27	many	TRBD2	TRBJ2-5	TGTGCCAGCGCCCCGGGACTAGCGGGAGTAGAGACCCAGTACTTC	CASAPGLAGVETQYF